Listed below are T cell receptor beta chains from one sample, sequenced in a study of blood T cell repertoires in COVID-19. Profiling relied on immunoSEQ multiplex PCR, and the TCRdb table lists in-frame clones only, not all of them. The sample carries approximately 100,000 clones, around 87% recorded once. The sequenced sample consisted of peripheral blood. Source of these receptors: a woman aged 25 to 39 with acute or convalescent COVID-19. The conserved cysteine and the conserved F or W are not part of the CDR3 here.

CDR3 protein,J gene,V gene
ASSSRTPRTYEQY,TRBJ2-7,TRBV18
ASSQKSPQIHGYT,TRBJ1-2,TRBV14
ASGLGVPSNQPQH,TRBJ1-5,TRBV10-2
ASGLARGDPYNEQF,TRBJ2-1,TRBV12-5
ASSHRDSNEQF,TRBJ2-1,TRBV5-4
ASSLQGSNYGYT,TRBJ1-2,TRBV3-1/TRBV3-2
SAQTPGTGNYGYT,TRBJ1-2,TRBV29-1
ASSYKTGGYGETQY,TRBJ2-5,TRBV3-1/TRBV3-2
ASSDSKKNSGGQGWNTEAF,TRBJ1-1,TRBV6-4
ASSATQGPPGNEQF,TRBJ2-1,TRBV10-1
AWKVQGSTEAF,TRBJ1-1,TRBV30
ASSQGLYGHGYGYT,TRBJ1-2,TRBV4-1
ASLLAGGTGELF,TRBJ2-2,TRBV7-9
ASSPGTISGAYEQY,TRBJ2-7,TRBV5-1
ASRRTSGGVRGELF,TRBJ2-2,TRBV2
ASSPNQGYEQY,TRBJ2-7,TRBV5-1
ASSPDNIYEQY,TRBJ2-7,TRBV7-9
ASQGSREKLF,TRBJ1-4,TRBV3-1/TRBV3-2
ASSFFLTGHSEAF,TRBJ1-1,TRBV28
ASSQPGGWNTEAF,TRBJ1-1,TRBV28
ASSLGGTTYEQY,TRBJ2-7,TRBV11-3
ASSVRDSSYEQY,TRBJ2-7,TRBV14
AISSLYEQY,TRBJ2-7,TRBV10-3
ASSLSRTNTGELF,TRBJ2-2,TRBV7-3
ASSFGGLGAYEQY,TRBJ2-7,TRBV11-1
ASRRDSTDTQY,TRBJ2-3,TRBV7-9